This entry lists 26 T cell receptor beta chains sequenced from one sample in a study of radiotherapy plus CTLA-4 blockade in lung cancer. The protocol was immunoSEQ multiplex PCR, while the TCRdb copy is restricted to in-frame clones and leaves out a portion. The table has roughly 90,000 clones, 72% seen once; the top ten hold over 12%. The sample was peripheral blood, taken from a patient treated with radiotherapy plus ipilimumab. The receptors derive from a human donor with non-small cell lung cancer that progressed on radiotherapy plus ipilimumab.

As DNA, the CDR3 is TGCGCCAGCAGCCCTGGACTAGCGGGAGGGCCGGATCTCAATGAGCAGTTCTTC. Residues: CASSPGLAGGPDLNEQFF. The rearrangement links TRBV5-1 to TRBJ2-1, with TRBD2 matching 15 bases. With V trimmed by 4 bases and J by 6 bases, 11 bases remained unmatched. This CDR3 has 18 amino acids. Germline CDR1 SGHRS, CDR2 YFSETQ.

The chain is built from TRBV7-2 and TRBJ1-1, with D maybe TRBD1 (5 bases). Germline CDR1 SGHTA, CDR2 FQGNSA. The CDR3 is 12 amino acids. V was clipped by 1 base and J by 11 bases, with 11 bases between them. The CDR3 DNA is TGTGCCAGCAGCTTAGAGGTGGGGGTGGCTTTCTTT. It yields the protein CASSLEVGVAFF.

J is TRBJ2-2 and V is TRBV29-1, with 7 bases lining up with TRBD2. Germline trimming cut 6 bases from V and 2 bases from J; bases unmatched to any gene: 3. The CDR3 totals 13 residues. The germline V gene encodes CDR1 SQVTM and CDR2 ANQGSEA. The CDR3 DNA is TGCAGCGTCGGGACTATTAACACCGGGGAGCTGTTTTTT. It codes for CSVGTINTGELFF.

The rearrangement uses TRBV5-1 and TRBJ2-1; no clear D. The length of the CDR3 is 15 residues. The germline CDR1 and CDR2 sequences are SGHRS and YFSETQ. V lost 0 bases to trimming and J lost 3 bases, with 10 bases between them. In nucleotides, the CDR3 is TGCGCCAGCAGCTTGGTGGCCGAATTCTACAATGAGCAGTTCTTC. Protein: CASSLVAEFYNEQFF.

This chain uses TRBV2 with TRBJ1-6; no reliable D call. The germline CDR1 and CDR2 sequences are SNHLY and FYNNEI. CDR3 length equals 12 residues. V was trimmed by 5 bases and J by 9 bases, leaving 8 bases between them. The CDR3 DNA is TGTGCCAGCAGTTTACACATTTCACCCCTCCACTTT. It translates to CASSLHISPLHF.

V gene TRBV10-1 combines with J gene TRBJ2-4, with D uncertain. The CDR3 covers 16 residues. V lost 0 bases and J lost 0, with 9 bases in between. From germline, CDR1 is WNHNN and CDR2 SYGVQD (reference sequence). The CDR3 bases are TGCGCCAGCAGTGAGTCGGTATGGCGAGCCAAAAACATTCAGTACTTC. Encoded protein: CASSESVWRAKNIQYF.

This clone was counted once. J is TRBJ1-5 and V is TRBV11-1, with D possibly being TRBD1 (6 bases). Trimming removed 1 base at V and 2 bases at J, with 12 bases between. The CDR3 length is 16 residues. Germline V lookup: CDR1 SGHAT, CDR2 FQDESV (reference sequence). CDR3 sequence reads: CASSLGAGGGNQPQHF. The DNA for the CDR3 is TGTGCCAGCAGCTTAGGAGCCGGGGGCGGCAATCAGCCCCAGCATTTT. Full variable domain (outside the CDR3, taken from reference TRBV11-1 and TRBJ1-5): EAEVAQSPRYKITEKSQAVAFWCDPISGHATLYWYRQILGQGPELLVQFQDESVVDDSQLPKDRFSAERLKGVDSTLKIQPAELGDSAMYLCASSLGAGGGNQPQHFGDGTRLSIL.

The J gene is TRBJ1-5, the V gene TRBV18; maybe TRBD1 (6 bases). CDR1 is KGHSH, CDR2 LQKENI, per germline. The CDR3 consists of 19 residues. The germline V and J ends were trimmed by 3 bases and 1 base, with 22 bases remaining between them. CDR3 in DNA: TGTGCCAGCTCACCGGCCCCGAAGGGGGGCTCAAGGAGCAATCAGCCCCAGCATTTT. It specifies CASSPAPKGGSRSNQPQHF.

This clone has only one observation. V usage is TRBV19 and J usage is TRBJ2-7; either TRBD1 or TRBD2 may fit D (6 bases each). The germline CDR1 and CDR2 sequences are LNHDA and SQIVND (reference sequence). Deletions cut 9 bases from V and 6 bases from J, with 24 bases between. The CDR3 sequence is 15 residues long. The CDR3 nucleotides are TGTGCCAGCGGAGGGGGTCGGGGCCGCCAATCCGAGCAGTACTTC. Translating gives CASGGGRGRQSEQYF.

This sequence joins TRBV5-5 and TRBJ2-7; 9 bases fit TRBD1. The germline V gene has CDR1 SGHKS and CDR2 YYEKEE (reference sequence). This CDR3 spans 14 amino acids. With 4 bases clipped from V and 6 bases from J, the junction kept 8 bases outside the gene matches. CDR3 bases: TGTGCCAGCAGCCGCGGGACAGGGATGTCCGAGCAGTACTTC. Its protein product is CASSRGTGMSEQYF.

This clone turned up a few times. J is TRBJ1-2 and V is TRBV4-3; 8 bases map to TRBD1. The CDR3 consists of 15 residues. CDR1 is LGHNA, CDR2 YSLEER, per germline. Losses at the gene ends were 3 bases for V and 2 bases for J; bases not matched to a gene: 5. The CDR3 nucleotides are TGCGCCAGCAGCCAGGGCAGGGGGCTGAACTATGGCTACACCTTC. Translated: CASSQGRGLNYGYTF.

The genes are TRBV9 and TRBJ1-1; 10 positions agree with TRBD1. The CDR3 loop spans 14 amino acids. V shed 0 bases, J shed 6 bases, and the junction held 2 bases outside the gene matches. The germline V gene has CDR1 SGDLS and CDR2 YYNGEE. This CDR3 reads CASSVEGTGAEAFF. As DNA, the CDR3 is TGTGCCAGCAGCGTAGAGGGGACAGGGGCTGAAGCTTTCTTT.

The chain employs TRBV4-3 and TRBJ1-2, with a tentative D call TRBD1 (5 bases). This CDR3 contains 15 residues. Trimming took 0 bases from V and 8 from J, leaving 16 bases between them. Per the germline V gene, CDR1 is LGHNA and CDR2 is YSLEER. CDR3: CASSQDLTGARGYTF. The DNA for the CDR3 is TGCGCCAGCAGCCAAGATTTAACAGGAGCCCGAGGCTACACCTTC.

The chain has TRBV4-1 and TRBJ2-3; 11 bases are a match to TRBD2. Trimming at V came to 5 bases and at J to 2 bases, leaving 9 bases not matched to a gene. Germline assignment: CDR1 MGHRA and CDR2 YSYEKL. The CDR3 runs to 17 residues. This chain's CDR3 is CASSSTGTSGFTDTQYF. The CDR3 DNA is TGCGCCAGCAGCTCGACCGGGACTAGCGGTTTCACAGATACGCAGTATTTT.

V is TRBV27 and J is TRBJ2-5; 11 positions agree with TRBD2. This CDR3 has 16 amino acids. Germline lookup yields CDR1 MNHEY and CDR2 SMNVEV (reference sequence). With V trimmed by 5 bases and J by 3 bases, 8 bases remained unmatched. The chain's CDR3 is CASSLNPGLAEETQYF. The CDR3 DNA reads TGTGCCAGCAGTCTGAACCCGGGACTAGCGGAAGAGACCCAGTACTTC.

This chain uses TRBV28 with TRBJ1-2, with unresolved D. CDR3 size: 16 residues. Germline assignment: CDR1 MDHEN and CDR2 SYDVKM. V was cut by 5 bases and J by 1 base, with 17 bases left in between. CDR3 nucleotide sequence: TGTGCCAGCAGTGCAATCTCAGGATCTCTTAACTATGGCTACACCTTC. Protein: CASSAISGSLNYGYTF.

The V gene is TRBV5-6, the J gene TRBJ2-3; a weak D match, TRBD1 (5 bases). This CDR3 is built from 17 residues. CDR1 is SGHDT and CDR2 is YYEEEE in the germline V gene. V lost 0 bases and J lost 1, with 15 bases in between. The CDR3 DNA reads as TGTGCCAGCAGCTTGGTAAGCCGACAGAGCCGCACAGATACGCAGTATTTT. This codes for CASSLVSRQSRTDTQYF. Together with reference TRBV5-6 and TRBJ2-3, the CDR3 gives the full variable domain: DAGVTQSPTHLIKTRGQQVTLRCSPKSGHDTVSWYQQALGQGPQFIFQYYEEEERQRGNFPDRFSGHQFPNYSSELNVNALLLGDSALYLCASSLVSRQSRTDTQYFGPGTRLTVL.

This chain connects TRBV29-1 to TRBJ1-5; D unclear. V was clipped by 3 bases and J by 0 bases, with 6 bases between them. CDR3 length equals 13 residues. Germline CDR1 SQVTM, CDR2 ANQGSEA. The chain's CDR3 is CSVESDSNQPQHF. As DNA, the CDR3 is TGCAGCGTTGAGTCTGATAGCAATCAGCCCCAGCATTTT.

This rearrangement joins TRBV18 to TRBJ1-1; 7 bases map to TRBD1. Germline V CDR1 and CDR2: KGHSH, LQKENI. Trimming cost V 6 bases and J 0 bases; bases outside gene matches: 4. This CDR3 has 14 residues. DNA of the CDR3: TGTGCCAGCTCTCCGACAGGGTTGAACACTGAAGCTTTCTTT. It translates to CASSPTGLNTEAFF.

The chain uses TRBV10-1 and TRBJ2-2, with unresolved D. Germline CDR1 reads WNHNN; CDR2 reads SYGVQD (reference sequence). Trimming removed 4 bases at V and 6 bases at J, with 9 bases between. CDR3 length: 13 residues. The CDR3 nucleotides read TGCGCCAGCAGTGGAGACGGGCCCGGGGAGCTGTTTTTT. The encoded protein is CASSGDGPGELFF.

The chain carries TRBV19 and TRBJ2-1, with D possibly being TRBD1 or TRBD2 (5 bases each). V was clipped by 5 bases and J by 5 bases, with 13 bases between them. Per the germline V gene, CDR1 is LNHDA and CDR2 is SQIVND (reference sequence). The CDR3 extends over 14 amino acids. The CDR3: CASSRAGTDNEQFF. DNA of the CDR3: TGTGCCAGTAGTCGCGCCGGGACCGACAATGAGCAGTTCTTC. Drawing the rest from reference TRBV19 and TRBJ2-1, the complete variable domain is DGGITQSPKYLFRKEGQNVTLSCEQNLNHDAMYWYRQDPGQGLRLIYYSQIVNDFQKGDIAEGYSVSREKKESFPLTVTSAQKNPTAFYLCASSRAGTDNEQFFGPGTRLTVL.

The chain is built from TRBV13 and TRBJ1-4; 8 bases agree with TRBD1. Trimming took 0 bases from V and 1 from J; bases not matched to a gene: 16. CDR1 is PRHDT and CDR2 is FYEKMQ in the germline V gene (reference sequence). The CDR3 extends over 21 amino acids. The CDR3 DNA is TGTGCCAGCAGCTTAGGCCTAATCGGGACAGGTCCAACGGGAACTAATGAAAAACTGTTTTTT. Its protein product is CASSLGLIGTGPTGTNEKLFF.

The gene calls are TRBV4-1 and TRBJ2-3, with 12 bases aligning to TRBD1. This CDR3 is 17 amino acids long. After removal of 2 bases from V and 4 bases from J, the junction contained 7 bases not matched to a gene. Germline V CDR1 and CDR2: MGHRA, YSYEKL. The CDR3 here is CASSQRTGTGGADTQYF. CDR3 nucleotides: TGCGCCAGCAGCCAACGTACGGGGACAGGGGGCGCAGATACGCAGTATTTT.

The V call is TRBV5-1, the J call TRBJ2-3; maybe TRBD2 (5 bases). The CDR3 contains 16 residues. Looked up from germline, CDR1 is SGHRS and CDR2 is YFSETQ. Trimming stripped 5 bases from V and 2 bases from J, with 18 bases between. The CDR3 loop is CASSESLGGYTDTQYF. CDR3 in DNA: TGCGCCAGCAGTGAGTCTCTTGGCGGGTACACAGATACGCAGTATTTT.

This CDR3 reads CASSPGGGSGTDTQYF. The CDR3, as DNA: TGTGCCAGCAGCCCGGGGGGCGGGAGTGGGACAGATACGCAGTATTTT. The chain couples TRBV4-2 to TRBJ2-3, with a weak D call TRBD2 (7 bases). V was pared by 4 bases and J by 3 bases, with 17 bases between. The CDR3 consists of 16 residues. Germline V lookup: CDR1 LGHNA, CDR2 YNFKEQ.

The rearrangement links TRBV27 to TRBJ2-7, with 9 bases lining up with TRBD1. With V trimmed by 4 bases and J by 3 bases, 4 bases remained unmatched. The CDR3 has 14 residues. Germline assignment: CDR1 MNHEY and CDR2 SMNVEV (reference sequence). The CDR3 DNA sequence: TGTGCCAGCAGTTCGCCGGGACAGGGCTACGAGCAGTACTTC. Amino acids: CASSSPGQGYEQYF.